The source of this TCR beta chain is a study of T cell clones after liver transplantation (dated by TCRdb to the late 2010s). About the study as a whole: Samples were obtained from ITN030ST, a randomized trial in which withdrawal of immunosuppression was attempted within 2 years of liver transplantation. Donor-reactive T cell clones were identified by TCRbeta sequencing following a pre-transplant mixed lymphocyte reaction and were subsequently tracked in post-transplant blood. Third party-reactive TCRbeta sequences were also identified from pre-transplant MLRs to serve as an antigen-independent comparator for donor-reactive sequences. Of the eight recipients, a few were HCV-positive, while the remaining recipients had been transplanted for non-autoimmune, non-viral indications. Until randomization at 12-24 months post-transplant, subjects were given standard immunosuppression, with no induction therapy. Tolerance was defined as complete immunosuppression withdrawal for at least one year with no rise in liver enzymes beyond twice the upper limit of normal. Blood samples were collected pre-transplant, pre-randomization before withdrawal, and post-randomization after either complete withdrawal or failed withdrawal. A cohort of 8 liver transplant recipients was studied, of whom 3 were classified as tolerant and 5 as non-tolerant. What the work shows at the level of the full study, not this receptor alone: Donor-reactive sequences decreased more than third party-reactive sequences, which suggests partial antigen-specific deletion that was not related to withdrawal success. When repertoire turnover was taken into account, detection of donor-reactive sequences was significantly reduced in 7 of 8 subjects for CD4 and in 8 of 8 subjects for CD8. The conclusions were preliminary, being limited by small, heterogeneous patient numbers and by non-standardized post-transplant time points. In a couple of subjects, low numbers of available donor cells limited the measurable donor-reactive repertoire. Circulating donor-reactive CD4 TCRbeta sequences fell significantly post-transplant in most of the 8 subjects, irrespective of tolerance or HCV status. Because no allograft tissue specimens were available, donor-reactive T cells may have migrated into the graft instead of being deleted.

In the paper's terms, the time point label means: pre-transplant. Unstimulated PBMCs, after thawing, were stained for CD3, CD4 and CD8 and then FACS-sorted into CD3+CD4+ and CD3+CD8+ populations. Each of the 8 studied subjects was randomized to immunosuppression withdrawal. Genomic DNA was isolated with the Qiagen DNeasy Blood and Tissue Kit. From the germline V gene, CDR1 is MDHEN and CDR2 is SYDVKM. V is cut by 6 bases and J by 2 bases, and the space between the germline ends is 11 bases. Spanning cysteine to phenylalanine, the CDR3 consists of 13 amino acids. Of all the DNA, just the CDR3 is kept, 39 bases in frame from base 1. Using immunoSEQ, frozen genomic DNA was subjected to high-throughput TCRbeta CDR3 sequencing, a process that included PCR amplification, mapping, bias correction and internal controls. The study's processing was this. Productive rearrangements were retained, and unique TCRbeta sequences were defined by the CDR3 nucleotide sequence together with the V and J gene. Donor-reactive sequences required at least 5-fold expansion in CFSE-low cells versus unstimulated pre-transplant cells and at least 0.01% frequency. To ensure at least 90% detection power, minimum frequency thresholds were set for each subject based on that subject's lowest-template unstimulated sample. Repertoire turnover was measured by Jensen-Shannon divergence between the top 1000 TCRbeta sequences post- and pre-transplant. Changes in detection of donor-reactive sequences were tested with two-sided Fisher's exact tests. What TCRdb holds here is the immuneACCESS table cut down to in-frame rearrangements. Part of the clones is not present; checked against another copy, under half of the missing clones reflect an unresolved V gene, and the others are unexplained. V and J calls and clone size come straight from that table; D and trimming were deduced from the DNA. For this sample there are about 60,000 clones; roughly two thirds appear just once. Clones ranked in the top ten supply 15% of the sample.

This clone was recorded a few times. The target of this receptor is not known. Base qualities are not recorded, but no much larger clone differs from it by a single base. This clonotype was sampled from a human donor who received a liver transplant. The source material was CD4+ T cells from blood, sampled before liver transplant. The chain joins TRBV28 to TRBJ2-7, and TRBD1 may be the D gene, going by 6 matching bases. The nucleotides read TGTGCCAGCAGAGAAGACAGGCCCTACGAGCAGTACTTC. The translation is CASREDRPYEQYF.